The next 13 T cell receptor beta chains were all read from a single sample in a study of cytomegalovirus exposure and HLA in healthy donors. 13 Jbeta primers and 60 Vbeta primers were used for the PCR. The assay was immunoSEQ multiplex PCR, and TCRdb's table has in-frame clones only and misses some. The sample holds 150,000 to 200,000 clones, about 75% seen once. The sample comprised PBMCs. Receptor source: a female donor in good health and CMV-seronegative.

The chain combines TRBV30 with TRBJ2-5, with D possibly TRBD1 on 5 matching bases. There are 14 residues in the CDR3. V lost 3 bases, J lost 5 bases, and 16 bases lay in between. CDR1 is GTSNPN and CDR2 is SVGIG in the germline V gene (reference sequence). The CDR3 here is CAWSRRSGLETQYF. The CDR3 nucleotides are TGTGCCTGGAGCCGACGGTCAGGGTTGGAGACCCAGTACTTC.

The rearrangement uses TRBV9 and TRBJ1-1, with 9 bases lining up with TRBD1. CDR1 SGDLS and CDR2 YYNGEE come from the germline V gene. V lost 3 bases to trimming and J lost 1 base; unmatched junction nucleotides: 13. The CDR3 length is 18 residues. The CDR3 here is CASSALQGALNPNTEAFF. In DNA form, the CDR3 reads TGTGCCAGCAGCGCCTTACAGGGGGCCCTAAACCCGAACACTGAAGCTTTCTTT.

J is TRBJ1-3 and V is TRBV2; D is undetermined. The CDR3 length is 13 residues. CDR1 is SNHLY, CDR2 FYNNEI, per germline. V lost 4 bases and J 1 base, leaving 5 bases between the germline ends. CDR3 DNA: TGTGCCAGCAGTGCACAGTCTGGAAACACCATATATTTT. Residues: CASSAQSGNTIYF.

The gene calls are TRBV19 and TRBJ2-5; a possible D gene is TRBD1 (6 bases). The CDR3 is made up of 14 amino acids. V gave up 1 base and J gave up 2 bases, with 8 bases separating them. Germline V gene sequence: CDR1 LNHDA, CDR2 SQIVND (reference sequence). CDR3 DNA sequence: TGTGCCAGTAGTATAGGGACAGCTCAAGAGACCCAGTACTTC. This gives the protein CASSIGTAQETQYF.

This rearrangement joins TRBV5-1 to TRBJ2-1, with TRBD2 identical over 10 bases. The CDR3 spans 14 residues. CDR1 and CDR2 from the germline V gene are SGHRS and YFSETQ. The ends lost 4 bases at V and 3 bases at J; junction bases unmatched: 1. CDR3 sequence: CASSTSGDYNEQFF. In DNA, the CDR3 is TGCGCCAGCAGCACTAGCGGGGACTACAATGAGCAGTTCTTC.

V and J are TRBV4-2 and TRBJ1-1, with D perhaps TRBD1 (5 bases). Trimming removed 1 base at V and 4 bases at J, with 13 bases between. The germline V gene has CDR1 LGHNA and CDR2 YNFKEQ. The CDR3 sequence is 15 residues long. This chain's CDR3 is CASSQVGGGITEAFF. The CDR3 DNA reads as TGTGCCAGCAGCCAAGTCGGGGGGGGGATCACTGAAGCTTTCTTT.

The V gene is TRBV9, the J gene TRBJ1-4, with a tentative D call TRBD1 (6 bases). Between the trimmed V and J ends, which lost 3 bases and 4 bases, there was a span of 10 bases. This CDR3 has 14 amino acids. The germline gives CDR1 SGDLS, CDR2 YYNGEE. CDR3 sequence: CASSAGAGNEKLFF. For the CDR3, the DNA is TGTGCCAGCAGCGCAGGGGCAGGTAATGAAAAACTGTTTTTT.

The chain recombines TRBV19 with TRBJ2-7; D perhaps matches TRBD1 (8 bases). V lost 5 bases and J 3 bases, leaving 20 bases between the germline ends. The germline CDR1 and CDR2 sequences are LNHDA and SQIVND (reference sequence). The CDR3 contains 16 residues. The CDR3 DNA reads TGTGCCAGTAGTCCACGCACAGGGGGGGGGTACTACGAGCAGTACTTC. Its translation: CASSPRTGGGYYEQYF.

The V and J genes are TRBV6-5 and TRBJ1-1; TRBD1 matches at 8 bases. Trimming took 6 bases from V and 8 from J; bases not matched to a gene: 11. This CDR3 is 14 amino acids long. Germline V lookup: CDR1 MNHEY, CDR2 SVGAGI. The CDR3 nucleotides read TGTGCCAGCAGGAGACAGGGGCCCCCCCTCGAAGCTTTCTTT. It specifies CASRRQGPPLEAFF.

This clone was recorded a few times. In nucleotides, the CDR3 is TGTGCCACCCAGACAGAAGTCTACAATGAGCAGTTCTTC. It encodes CATQTEVYNEQFF. V and J are TRBV5-4 and TRBJ2-7; TRBD1 is a possible D gene (5 bases). The end of the DNA fits TRBJ2-1 better, so the J call may be wrong. The germline gives CDR1 SGHNT, CDR2 YYREEE (reference sequence). The CDR3 has 13 residues.

J is TRBJ2-3 and V is TRBV4-2, with 10 bases identical to TRBD2. Unmatched junction bases numbered 8, after V lost 0 bases and J lost 2 bases. The CDR3 contains 18 residues. Germline V gene lookup returns CDR1 LGHNA and CDR2 YNFKEQ. CDR3: CASSQDYASGRPTDTQYF. For the CDR3, the DNA is TGTGCCAGCAGCCAAGATTACGCTAGCGGGAGACCCACAGATACGCAGTATTTT.

The chain employs TRBV6-4 and TRBJ1-4, with 8 nucleotides matching TRBD1. V lost 3 bases and J lost 9; bases outside the gene matches: 9. Germline V gene data show CDR1 as MRHNA and CDR2 as SNTAGT. The CDR3 contains 15 residues. CDR3 loop: CASSESGTGPQKLFF. The CDR3 nucleotides read TGTGCCAGCAGTGAATCCGGGACAGGACCACAAAAACTGTTTTTT.

The chain recombines TRBV6-6 with TRBJ1-1; D possibly corresponds to TRBD1 (5 bases). The CDR3 contains 15 residues. CDR1 and CDR2 (germline): MNHNY, SVGAGI (reference sequence). The V end lost 2 bases, the J end lost 0 bases, and 10 bases lay between the germline ends. CDR3 protein: CASSYGAQLNTEAFF. CDR3 bases: TGTGCCAGCAGTTACGGGGCCCAGTTGAACACTGAAGCTTTCTTT.